This T cell receptor beta chain stems from a study of beta chain features in type 1 diabetes (dated by TCRdb to the late 2010s). Notes on the research overall: No differences in mean age, gender distribution, total cell number or subset yield were found between patients and healthy donors. In the study, recently diagnosed type 1 diabetes patients and matched healthy donors were compared on the TCRB repertoires of their sorted circulating CD4+ T cell subsets. Regulatory and stem cell-like memory subsets were obtained from only 8 patients and about eight healthy donors, while naive and central memory subsets were obtained from all 30 or so donors. A total of roughly 98,000,000 sorted cells were examined across all samples, and RNA yield correlated strongly with the number of cells per subset.

Beyond this particular receptor, the publication reports: PCR might favor shorter templates, but patient and control samples were amplified and corrected together, so any skew would affect both groups equally. In all four CD4+ subsets, TCRB CDR3 length was moderately but significantly shorter in type 1 diabetes patients. HLA sub-analyses involved small numbers of individuals, so any influence of HLA type on TCRB rearrangement remained unresolved. Patients with type 1 diabetes made fewer insertions and deleted more nucleotides at VDJ recombination sites, implying thymic rearrangement abnormalities. Because cDNA rather than genomic DNA was sequenced, highly expressing activated cells could have been over-represented, although no difference in activation and CD3 levels was found between groups. Naive, central memory and regulatory TCRB repertoires appeared to be more alike among patients than among healthy donors.

A note on this clone: It lacks a known antigen. No clone much larger than this one lies a single base away; base qualities are absent.

All of the isolated RNA was reverse transcribed with the High Capacity cDNA Reverse Transcription Kit, so expressed TCRB transcripts were sequenced. Deep immunoSEQ sequencing was applied to naive, central memory and regulatory T cell samples, giving an average of about 3.4 million total reads per sample. Sorted cells were lysed in RLT buffer, and RNA was extracted using DNase-treated RNeasy Micro or Mini kits according to cell number. To prevent cross-contamination, each cell subset was processed individually, whereas patient and healthy donor samples were processed jointly. The immunoSEQ multiplex PCR was used to amplify TCRB sequences from cDNA, generating 87-bp fragments that spanned the CDR3 region. Amplicons were sequenced on the Illumina HiSeq platform. As for how the authors treated the data: Synthetic template baselines were used to correct PCR bias computationally, reads within Hamming distance 2 were collapsed together, and singletons that could not be merged were discarded. Reads were aligned against IMGT to assign V, D and J genes, CDR3 length and insertions or deletions at six rearrangement sites. Within each subset, clonotype counts were normalized to sorted cell number, after which true diversity and Gini coefficients were computed with the tcR R package. The overlap coefficient, calculated on TCRB nucleotide sequences, was used to quantify repertoire sharing. Out-of-frame TCRB sequences from naive cells were analyzed as a proxy for the pre-selection repertoire. The immuneACCESS repertoire file appears here via TCRdb, limited to in-frame rearrangements. These files lack a portion of the clones; in checked studies, under half of the deficit traces to unresolved V genes, and the cause of the others is not known. The V and J calls and clone size come from that table; D and trimming were worked out from the DNA. This sample has about 280,000 clones in its table, and about 15% of those were observed once. Of the sample, less than 0.02% falls within the top ten clones.

The germline V gene sets CDR1 to MNHNS and CDR2 to SASEGT. CDR3 length: 17 amino acids, cysteine to phenylalanine. Left in the record is the CDR3 DNA by itself, 51 bases read in frame from the first base. The germline V end is reduced by 2 bases and the J end by 3 bases; junction bases left unmatched: 9. From each donor, a single peripheral blood sample of around 0.12 L on average was drawn into heparinised tubes. A BD FACSAria II was used to sort naive, central memory, regulatory and stem cell-like memory CD4+ T cells with a panel that included CD45RO, CCR7, CD25, CD127, CD95 and CD27. A purity above 98% was achieved for all sorted populations. PBMCs were isolated right away by Lymphoprep density gradient centrifugation and were stained directly, without culture. So that batch effects would be minimized, each experiment stained and sorted samples in pairs, pairing one healthy donor with one patient.

The sequencing input was naive CD4+ T cells from blood. Interpreted using the paper, the cell subset or site label stands for: true naive CD4+ T cells. The chain uses TRBV6-1 and TRBJ2-5; TRBD2 agrees with 10 junctional bases. The receptor comes from a man younger than 35 with type 1 diabetes. The CDR3 reads as follows: CASSEPSPGLAKETQYF. In nucleotides, the sequence is TGTGCCAGCAGTGAACCATCCCCGGGACTAGCGAAAGAGACCCAGTACTTC.